The rows below give T cell receptor beta chains drawn from one sample of a study of neurological immune-mediated disorders. TCRdb reprocessed the 5' RACE reads with MiXCR, giving one entry per CDR3 protein. The top ten hold roughly 47% of the sample, which has about 5,000 distinct CDR3 sequences, more than 20% seen once. The sequenced material came from CD8+ T cells from blood. The receptor source for this set is a woman aged 60-70 years with HTLV-1-associated myelopathy (HAM/TSP). The CDR3 runs from the conserved cysteine through the conserved F or W. D genes are given only for firm matches. Only part of the rows carry a size: once, few, many, or a class if the clone is expanded.

>TRBV4-1|NA|TRBJ2-7|many
CASSQGPLGSYEQYF
TGCGCCAGCAGCCAAGGCCCGCTCGGCTCCTACGAGCAGTACTTC
>TRBV25-1|NA|TRBJ2-4|many
CASSSPIAKNIQYF
TGTGCCAGCAGTTCACCGATAGCCAAAAACATTCAGTACTTC
>TRBV20-1|NA|TRBJ2-3|few
CSAFWGSGAPRSTDTQYF
TGCAGTGCTTTCTGGGGTAGCGGAGCCCCCCGCAGCACAGATACGCAGTATTTT
>TRBV12-5|NA|TRBJ2-2|NA
CASRPENTGELFF
TGTGCTAGTCGTCCAGAGAACACCGGGGAGCTGTTTTTT
>TRBV4-2|NA|TRBJ2-2|NA
CASVLAENTGELFF
TGTGCCAGCGTCCTGGCAGAGAACACCGGGGAGCTGTTTTTT
>TRBV4-1|TRBD1|TRBJ1-2|many
CASSQEDRAGYTF
TGCGCCAGCAGCCAAGAGGACAGGGCTGGCTACACCTTC
>TRBV5-1|TRBD2|TRBJ2-1|few
CASSLVSGSYNEQFF
TGCGCCAGCAGCTTGGTTAGCGGGAGCTACAATGAGCAGTTCTTC
>TRBV24-1|TRBD1|TRBJ2-3|medium-sized
CATRGQGNILGSTDTQYF
TGTGCCACCAGGGGACAGGGGAATATCCTAGGGAGCACAGATACGCAGTATTTT
>TRBV19|NA|TRBJ2-2|many
CASLLATGELFF
TGTGCCTCCCTTCTTGCCACCGGGGAGCTGTTTTTT
>TRBV19|NA|TRBJ2-1|many
CASSWSTDSYNEQFF
TGTGCCAGTAGTTGGTCGACAGACTCCTACAATGAGCAGTTCTTC
>TRBV11-2|NA|TRBJ2-5|medium-sized
CASSLHSAETQYF
TGTGCCAGCAGCTTACATTCGGCGGAGACCCAGTACTTC
>TRBV20-1|TRBD2|TRBJ2-1|many
CSARPSAGNEQFF
TGCAGTGCTAGACCATCAGCGGGGAATGAGCAGTTCTTC
>TRBV7-8|TRBD2|TRBJ2-1|medium-sized
CASSLYLAGAEQFF
TGTGCCAGCAGCTTATACTTAGCGGGAGCTGAGCAGTTCTTC